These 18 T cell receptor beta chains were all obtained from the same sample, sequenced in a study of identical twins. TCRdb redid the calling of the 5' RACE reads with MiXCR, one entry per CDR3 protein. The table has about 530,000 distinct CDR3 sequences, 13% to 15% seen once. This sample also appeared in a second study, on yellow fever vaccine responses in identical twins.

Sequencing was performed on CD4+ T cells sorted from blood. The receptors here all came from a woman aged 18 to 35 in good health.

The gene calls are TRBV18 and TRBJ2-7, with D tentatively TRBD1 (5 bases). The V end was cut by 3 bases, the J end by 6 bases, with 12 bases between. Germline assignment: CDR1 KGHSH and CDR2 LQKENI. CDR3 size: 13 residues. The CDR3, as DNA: TGTGCCAGCTCACCCACCAGGGATACCGAGCAGTACGTC. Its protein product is CASSPTRDTEQYV.

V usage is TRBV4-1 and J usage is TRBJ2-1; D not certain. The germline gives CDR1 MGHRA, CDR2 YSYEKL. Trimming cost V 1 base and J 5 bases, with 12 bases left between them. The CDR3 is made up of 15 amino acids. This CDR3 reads CASSQVGAADNEQFF. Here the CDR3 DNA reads TGCGCCAGCAGCCAAGTCGGAGCAGCTGACAATGAGCAGTTCTTC.

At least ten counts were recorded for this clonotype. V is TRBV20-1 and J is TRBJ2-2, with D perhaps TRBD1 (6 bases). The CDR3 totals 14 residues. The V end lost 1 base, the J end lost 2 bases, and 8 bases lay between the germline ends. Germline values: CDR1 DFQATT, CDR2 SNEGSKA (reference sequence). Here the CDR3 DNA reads TGCAGTGCTAGAGGTGGGGGCAACACCGGGGAGCTGTTTTTT. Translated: CSARGGGNTGELFF.

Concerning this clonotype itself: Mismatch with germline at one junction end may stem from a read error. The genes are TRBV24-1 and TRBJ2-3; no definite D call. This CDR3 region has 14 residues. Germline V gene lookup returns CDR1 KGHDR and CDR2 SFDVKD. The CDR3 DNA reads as TGTGCCACCAGTGATTGGCGCACAATAGATACGCTGTATTTT. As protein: CATSDWRTIDTLYF.

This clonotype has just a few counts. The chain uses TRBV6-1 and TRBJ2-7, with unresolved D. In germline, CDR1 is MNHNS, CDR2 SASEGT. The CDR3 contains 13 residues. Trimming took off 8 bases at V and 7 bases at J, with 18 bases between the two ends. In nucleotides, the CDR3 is TGTGCCAGCGCTCGTAGTTTGGCCGCGGAGCAGTACTTC. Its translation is CASARSLAAEQYF.

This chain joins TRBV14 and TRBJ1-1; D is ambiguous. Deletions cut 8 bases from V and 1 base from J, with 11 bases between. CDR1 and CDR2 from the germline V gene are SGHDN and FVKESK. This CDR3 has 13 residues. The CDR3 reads CASAKSRNTEAFF. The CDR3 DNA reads TGTGCCAGCGCTAAGAGTAGGAACACTGAAGCTTTCTTT.

CDR3 region: CSARRVANYGYTF. CDR3 coding DNA: TGCAGTGCTAGGCGGGTAGCTAACTATGGCTACACCTTC. V and J are TRBV20-1 and TRBJ1-2; D unresolved. The germline V gene encodes CDR1 DFQATT and CDR2 SNEGSKA (reference sequence). The CDR3 contains 13 residues. V was pared by 3 bases and J by 0 bases, with 8 bases between.

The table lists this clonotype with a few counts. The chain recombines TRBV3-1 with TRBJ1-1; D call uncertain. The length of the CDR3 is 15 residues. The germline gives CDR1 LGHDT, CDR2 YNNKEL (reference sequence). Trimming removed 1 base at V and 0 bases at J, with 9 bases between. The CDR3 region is CASSQAPGMNTEAFF. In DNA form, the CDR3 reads TGTGCCAGCAGCCAAGCGCCAGGAATGAACACTGAAGCTTTCTTT.

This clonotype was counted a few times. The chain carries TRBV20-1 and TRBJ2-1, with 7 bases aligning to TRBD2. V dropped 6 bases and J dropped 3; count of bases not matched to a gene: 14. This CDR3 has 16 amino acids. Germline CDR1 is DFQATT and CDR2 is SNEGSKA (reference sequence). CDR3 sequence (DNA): TGCAGTGCCACGTCGGGCGGGAGCCGATACTACAATGAGCAGTTCTTC. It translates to CSATSGGSRYYNEQFF.

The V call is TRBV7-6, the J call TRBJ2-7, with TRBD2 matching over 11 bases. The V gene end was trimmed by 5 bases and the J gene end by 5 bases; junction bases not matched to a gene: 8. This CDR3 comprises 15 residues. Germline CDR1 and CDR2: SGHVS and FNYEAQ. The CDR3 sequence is CASSPRLAGHDEQYF. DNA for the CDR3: TGTGCCAGCAGCCCCCGACTAGCGGGACACGACGAGCAGTACTTC.

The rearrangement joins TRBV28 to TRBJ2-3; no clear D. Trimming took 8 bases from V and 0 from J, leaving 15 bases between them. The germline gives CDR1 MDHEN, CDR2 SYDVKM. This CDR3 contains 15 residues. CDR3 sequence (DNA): TGTGCCAGCGGCCCAACCTCACCTAGCACAGATACGCAGTATTTT. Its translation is CASGPTSPSTDTQYF.

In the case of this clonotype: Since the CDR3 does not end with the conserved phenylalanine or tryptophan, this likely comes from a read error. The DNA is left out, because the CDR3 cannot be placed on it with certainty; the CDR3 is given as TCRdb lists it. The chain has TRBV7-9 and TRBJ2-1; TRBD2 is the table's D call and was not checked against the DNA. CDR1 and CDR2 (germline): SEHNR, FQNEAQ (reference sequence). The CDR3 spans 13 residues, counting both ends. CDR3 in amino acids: CASSHPGLAGLTL.

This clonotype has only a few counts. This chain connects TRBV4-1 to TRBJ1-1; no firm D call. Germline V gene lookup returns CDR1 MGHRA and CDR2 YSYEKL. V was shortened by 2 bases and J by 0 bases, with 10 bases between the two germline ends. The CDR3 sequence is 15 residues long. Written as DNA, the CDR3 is TGCGCCAGCAGCCAATCAATCAGCCTGAACACTGAAGCTTTCTTT. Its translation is CASSQSISLNTEAFF.

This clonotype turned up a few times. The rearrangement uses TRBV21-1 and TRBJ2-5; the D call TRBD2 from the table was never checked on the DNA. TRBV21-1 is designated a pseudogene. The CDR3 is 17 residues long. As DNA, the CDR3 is TGTGCCAGCAGCAAAAACGGAACGCTTAGGGCCCAAGAGACCCAGTACTTC. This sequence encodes CASSKNGTLRAQETQYF.

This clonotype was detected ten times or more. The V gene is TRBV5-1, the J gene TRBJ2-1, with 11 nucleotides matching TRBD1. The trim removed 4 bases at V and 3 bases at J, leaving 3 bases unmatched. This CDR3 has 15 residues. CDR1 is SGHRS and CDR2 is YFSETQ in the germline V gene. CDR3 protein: CASSPGTGGYNEQFF. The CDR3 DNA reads TGCGCCAGCAGCCCCGGGACAGGGGGCTACAATGAGCAGTTCTTC.

CDR3 loop: CASSKIGPAKYEQFF. In DNA, the CDR3 is TGTGCCAGCAGCAAAATAGGCCCTGCGAAGTATGAGCAGTTCTTC. This chain joins TRBV12-3 or TRBV12-4 and TRBJ2-1; D gene ambiguous. The V end lost 6 bases, the J end lost 8 bases, and 20 bases lay between the germline ends. This CDR3 is built from 15 residues.

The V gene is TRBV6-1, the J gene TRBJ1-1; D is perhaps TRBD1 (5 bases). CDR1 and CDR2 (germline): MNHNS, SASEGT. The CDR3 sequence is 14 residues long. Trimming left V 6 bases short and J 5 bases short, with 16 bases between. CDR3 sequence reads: CASRPPGGRTEAFF. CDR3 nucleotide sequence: TGTGCCAGCAGACCCCCCGGGGGTAGGACTGAAGCTTTCTTT.

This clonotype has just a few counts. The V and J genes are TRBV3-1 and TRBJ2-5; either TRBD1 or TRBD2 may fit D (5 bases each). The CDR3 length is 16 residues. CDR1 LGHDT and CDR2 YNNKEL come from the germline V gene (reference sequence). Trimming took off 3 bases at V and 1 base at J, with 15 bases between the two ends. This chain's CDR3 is CASSQSRDVIQETQYF. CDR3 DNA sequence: TGTGCCAGCAGCCAGAGCAGGGACGTGATCCAAGAGACCCAGTACTTC.